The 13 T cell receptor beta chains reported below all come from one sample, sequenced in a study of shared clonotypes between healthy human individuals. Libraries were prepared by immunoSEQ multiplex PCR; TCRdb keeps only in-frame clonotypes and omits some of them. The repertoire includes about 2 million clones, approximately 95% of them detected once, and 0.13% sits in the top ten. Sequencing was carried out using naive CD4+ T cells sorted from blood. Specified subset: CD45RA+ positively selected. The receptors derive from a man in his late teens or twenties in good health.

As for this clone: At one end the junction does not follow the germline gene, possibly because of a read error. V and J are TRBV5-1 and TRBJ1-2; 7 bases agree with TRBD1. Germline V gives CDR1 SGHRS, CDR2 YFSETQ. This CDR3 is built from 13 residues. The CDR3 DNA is TGCGCCAGCAGTTTGGACAGGCCCTATGGCTACACCTTC. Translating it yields CASSLDRPYGYTF. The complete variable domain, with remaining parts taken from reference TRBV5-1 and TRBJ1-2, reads KAGVTQTPRYLIKTRGQQVTLSCSPISGHRSVSWYQQTPGQGLQFLFEYFSETQRNKGNFPGRFSGRQFSNSRSEMNVSTLELGDSALYLCASSLDRPYGYTFGSGTRLTVV.

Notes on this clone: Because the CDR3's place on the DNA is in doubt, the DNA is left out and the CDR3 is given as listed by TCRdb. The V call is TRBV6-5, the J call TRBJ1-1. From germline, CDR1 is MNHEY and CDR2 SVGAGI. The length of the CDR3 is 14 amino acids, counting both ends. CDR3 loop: CASSTSARGTEAFF.

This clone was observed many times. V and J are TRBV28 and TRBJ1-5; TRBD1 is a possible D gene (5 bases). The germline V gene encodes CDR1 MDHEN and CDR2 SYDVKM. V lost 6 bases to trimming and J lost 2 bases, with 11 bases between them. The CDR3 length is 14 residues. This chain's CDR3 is CASRGGKGNQPQHF. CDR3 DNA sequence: TGTGCCAGCAGGGGGGGGAAAGGCAATCAGCCCCAGCATTTT.

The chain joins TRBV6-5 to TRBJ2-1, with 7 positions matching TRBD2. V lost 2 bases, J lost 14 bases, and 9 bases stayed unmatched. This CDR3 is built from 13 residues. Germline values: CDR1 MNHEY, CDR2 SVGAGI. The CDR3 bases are TGTGCCAGCAGTTACGCCACGACTAGCCGGGAGTTCTTC. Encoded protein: CASSYATTSREFF.

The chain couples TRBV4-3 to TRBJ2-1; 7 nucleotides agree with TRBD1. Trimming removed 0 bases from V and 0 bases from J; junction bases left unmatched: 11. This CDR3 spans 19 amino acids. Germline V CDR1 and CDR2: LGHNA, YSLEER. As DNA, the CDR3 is TGCGCCAGCAGCCAAGATTGGGGACAGTTACTTAGCTCCTACAATGAGCAGTTCTTC. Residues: CASSQDWGQLLSSYNEQFF.

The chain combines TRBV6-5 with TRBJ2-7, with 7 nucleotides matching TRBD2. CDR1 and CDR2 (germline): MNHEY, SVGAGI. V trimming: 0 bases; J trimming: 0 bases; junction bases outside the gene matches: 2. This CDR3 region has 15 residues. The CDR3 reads CASSYSGTTSYEQYF. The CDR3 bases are TGTGCCAGCAGTTACTCCGGGACTACCTCCTACGAGCAGTACTTC.

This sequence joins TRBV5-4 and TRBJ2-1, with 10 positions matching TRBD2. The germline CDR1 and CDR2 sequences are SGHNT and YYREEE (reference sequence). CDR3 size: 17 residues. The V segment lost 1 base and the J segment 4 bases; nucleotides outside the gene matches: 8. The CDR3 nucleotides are TGTGCCAGCAGCTTGTCATACGGACTAGCGGATTACAATGAGCAGTTCTTC. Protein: CASSLSYGLADYNEQFF.

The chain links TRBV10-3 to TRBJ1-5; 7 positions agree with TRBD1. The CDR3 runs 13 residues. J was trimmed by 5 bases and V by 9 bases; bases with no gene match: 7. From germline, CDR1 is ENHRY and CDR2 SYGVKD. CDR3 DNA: TGTGCCATTCGGGACAGAGTTTATCAGCCCCAGCATTTT. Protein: CAIRDRVYQPQHF.

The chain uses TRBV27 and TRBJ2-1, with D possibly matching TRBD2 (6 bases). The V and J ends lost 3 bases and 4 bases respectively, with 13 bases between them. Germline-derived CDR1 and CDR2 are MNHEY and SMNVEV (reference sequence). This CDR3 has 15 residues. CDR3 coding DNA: TGTGCCAGCAGTTTCCGACTAGACCGGTACAATGAGCAGTTCTTC. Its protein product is CASSFRLDRYNEQFF.

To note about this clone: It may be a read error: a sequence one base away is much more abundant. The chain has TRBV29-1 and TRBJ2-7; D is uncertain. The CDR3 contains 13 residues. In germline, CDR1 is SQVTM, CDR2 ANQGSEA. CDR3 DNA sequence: TGCAGCGTTGAGGTTCCAGGCTCCTACGAGCAGCACTTC. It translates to CSVEVPGSYEQHF.

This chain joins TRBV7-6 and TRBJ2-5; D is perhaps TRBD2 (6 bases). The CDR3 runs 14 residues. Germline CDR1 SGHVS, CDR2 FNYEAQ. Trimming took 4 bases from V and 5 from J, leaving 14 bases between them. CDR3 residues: CASSSAGLTETQYF. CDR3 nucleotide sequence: TGTGCCAGCAGCTCCGCGGGACTTACGGAGACCCAGTACTTC.

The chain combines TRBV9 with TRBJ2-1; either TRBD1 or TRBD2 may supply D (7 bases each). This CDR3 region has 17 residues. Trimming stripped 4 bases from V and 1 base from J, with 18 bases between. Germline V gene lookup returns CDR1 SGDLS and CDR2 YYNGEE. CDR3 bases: TGTGCCAGCAGCCCCAGGGGGAGCGGGATGTCCTACAATGAGCAGTTCTTC. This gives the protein CASSPRGSGMSYNEQFF.

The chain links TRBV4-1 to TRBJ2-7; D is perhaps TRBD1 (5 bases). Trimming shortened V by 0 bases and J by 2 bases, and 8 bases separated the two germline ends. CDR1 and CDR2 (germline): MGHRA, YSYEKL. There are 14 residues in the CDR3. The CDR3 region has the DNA TGCGCCAGCAGCCAAGACACCAGGGCCTACGAGCAGTACTTC. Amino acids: CASSQDTRAYEQYF.